The 27 T cell receptor beta chains below all came from one sample that was sequenced in a study of cytomegalovirus exposure and HLA in healthy donors. Both 60 Vbeta primers and 13 Jbeta primers went into the PCR. TCRdb keeps only in-frame clones here, not all; method: immunoSEQ multiplex PCR. The data show under 300,000 clones, about 86% seen once. Sequencing was carried out using PBMCs. The receptor source for this set is a woman aged 55-75 years in good health and CMV-seropositive.

This chain uses TRBV30 with TRBJ2-2; 7 bases map to TRBD1. The length of the CDR3 is 15 residues. Germline V CDR1 and CDR2: GTSNPN, SVGIG (reference sequence). Losses at the gene ends were 8 bases for V and 4 bases for J; bases not matched to a gene: 13. CDR3 residues: CAGRYTGAGTGELFF. CDR3 in DNA: TGTGCCGGGCGTTACACAGGGGCTGGCACCGGGGAGCTGTTTTTT. Full variable domain (outside the CDR3, taken from reference TRBV30 and TRBJ2-2): SQTIHQWPATLVQPVGSPLSLECTVEGTSNPNLYWYRQAAGRGLQLLFYSVGIGQISSEVPQNLSASRPQDRQFILSSKKLLLSDSGFYLCAGRYTGAGTGELFFGEGSRLTVL.

The chain couples TRBV6-1 to TRBJ1-3; unclear D gene. The CDR3 runs to 15 residues. CDR1 is MNHNS, CDR2 SASEGT, per germline. Trimming shortened V by 3 bases and J by 4 bases, and 13 bases separated the two germline ends. As DNA, the CDR3 is TGTGCCAGCAGTGAGCAGATATTTGCAGGAAACACCATATATTTT. Translation: CASSEQIFAGNTIYF.

This clone was seen a single time. This chain uses TRBV15 with TRBJ2-2, with 7 bases matching TRBD2. The germline CDR1 and CDR2 sequences are LNHNV and YYDKDF (reference sequence). CDR3 length: 15 residues. V shed 1 base, J shed 7 bases, and the junction held 6 bases outside the gene matches. CDR3 region: CATSRVAGAGGELFF. For the CDR3, the DNA is TGTGCCACCAGCAGAGTGGCGGGAGCGGGCGGGGAGCTGTTTTTT.

The chain couples TRBV11-2 to TRBJ1-1, with D perhaps TRBD1 (5 bases). The CDR3 contains 16 residues. Between the trimmed V and J ends, which lost 7 bases and 3 bases, there was a span of 21 bases. The germline V gene encodes CDR1 SGHAT and CDR2 FQNNGV. The CDR3 bases are TGTGCCAGCACGACCTTCAAAGGGGCGCAGGACACTGAAGCTTTCTTT. This sequence encodes CASTTFKGAQDTEAFF.

Details on this clone: The same CDR3 is also encoded by other DNA sequences in this sample. The V and J genes are TRBV19 and TRBJ2-7; 9 bases are shared with TRBD1. Germline assignment: CDR1 LNHDA and CDR2 SQIVND (reference sequence). V lost 6 bases, J lost 2 bases, and 2 bases stayed unmatched. The CDR3 is 13 amino acids. The CDR3 DNA reads TGTGCCAGTAGGGACAGGGGCGCCTACGAGCAGTACTTC. Translating it yields CASRDRGAYEQYF.

The chain couples TRBV10-3 to TRBJ2-1; the D gene is possibly TRBD2 (5 bases). Trimming removed 7 bases from V and 5 bases from J, with 9 bases in between. The CDR3 totals 12 residues. Germline V gene lookup returns CDR1 ENHRY and CDR2 SYGVKD. The CDR3, as DNA: TGTGCCATCAACCAAGCGGACAATGAGCAGTTCTTC. Its protein product is CAINQADNEQFF.

The chain combines TRBV5-5 with TRBJ1-2; 9 bases line up with TRBD1. V lost 4 bases to trimming and J lost 3 bases; unmatched junction nucleotides: 7. The germline V gene has CDR1 SGHKS and CDR2 YYEKEE (reference sequence). The CDR3 is 15 amino acids. CDR3 loop: CASSPGQGTYYGYTF. CDR3 sequence (DNA): TGTGCCAGCAGCCCCGGACAGGGGACTTACTATGGCTACACCTTC.

This clone was detected only once. The rearrangement links TRBV5-6 to TRBJ2-5; the D gene is possibly TRBD1 (5 bases). The J call may not be correct, given that the DNA end is closer to TRBJ2-7. The CDR3 runs to 13 residues. Germline CDR1 and CDR2: SGHDT and YYEEEE. The CDR3 DNA follows: TGTGCCAGCAGCTTGTCTCCAGGGTTCGAGCAGTACTTC. This sequence encodes CASSLSPGFEQYF.

V usage is TRBV7-9 and J usage is TRBJ1-5; weak D call: TRBD1 (5 bases). Germline V lookup: CDR1 SEHNR, CDR2 FQNEAQ (reference sequence). The CDR3 is 15 amino acids. Deletions cut 2 bases from V and 3 bases from J, with 11 bases between. The CDR3 bases are TGTGCCAGCAGCTTAAGCGGGGGATTCAATCAGCCCCAGCATTTT. It yields the protein CASSLSGGFNQPQHF.

This sequence joins TRBV5-1 and TRBJ2-1; a possible D gene is TRBD2 (6 bases). CDR3 length equals 15 residues. Germline V gives CDR1 SGHRS, CDR2 YFSETQ. Deletions cut 0 bases from V and 2 bases from J, with 9 bases between. CDR3 coding DNA: TGCGCCAGCAGCTTGGGGACTACCACCTACAATGAGCAGTTCTTC. Protein sequence: CASSLGTTTYNEQFF.

The chain has TRBV11-2 and TRBJ2-7; maybe TRBD2 (5 bases). V was shortened by 3 bases and J by 0 bases, with 6 bases between the two germline ends. This CDR3 region has 13 residues. Germline assignment: CDR1 SGHAT and CDR2 FQNNGV. CDR3 protein: CASSFDYSYEQYF. CDR3 bases: TGTGCCAGCAGCTTTGACTACTCCTACGAGCAGTACTTC.

The chain has TRBV19 and TRBJ1-1, with a weak D call TRBD1 (5 bases). Trimming shortened V by 9 bases and J by 2 bases, and 19 bases separated the two germline ends. Looked up from germline, CDR1 is LNHDA and CDR2 is SQIVND (reference sequence). CDR3 length: 15 residues. The CDR3 sequence is CASTTMTVLNTEAFF. In nucleotides, the CDR3 is TGTGCCAGCACAACGATGACAGTTCTAAACACTGAAGCTTTCTTT.

The rearrangement uses TRBV7-8 and TRBJ2-2; TRBD1 might be the D (6 bases). This CDR3 contains 15 residues. Germline V lookup: CDR1 SGHVS, CDR2 FQNEAQ. Trimming took off 4 bases at V and 9 bases at J, with 18 bases between the two ends. The CDR3 protein is CASSSIGQMGRELFF. Here the CDR3 DNA reads TGTGCCAGCAGCTCCATCGGACAGATGGGCAGGGAGCTGTTTTTT.

V gene TRBV28 combines with J gene TRBJ1-5, with D possibly TRBD1 on 6 matching bases. The CDR3 is made up of 16 amino acids. The germline V and J ends were trimmed by 5 bases and 7 bases, with 21 bases remaining between them. Looked up from germline, CDR1 is MDHEN and CDR2 is SYDVKM. CDR3 DNA: TGTGCCAGCAGTCTCCCCTTGGACAGTCAAAGGCAGCCCCAGCATTTT. It translates to CASSLPLDSQRQPQHF.

V usage is TRBV6-5 and J usage is TRBJ1-2, with D hard to call. CDR1 and CDR2 from the germline V gene are MNHEY and SVGAGI. The length of the CDR3 is 12 residues. Trimming removed 5 bases from V and 4 bases from J, with 8 bases in between. The CDR3 loop reads CASSEKLYGYTF. The CDR3 DNA sequence: TGTGCCAGCAGTGAAAAACTCTATGGCTACACCTTC.

This rearrangement joins TRBV5-1 to TRBJ2-7; TRBD1 matches at 8 bases. V lost 0 bases and J lost 2; bases outside the gene matches: 10. Germline assignment: CDR1 SGHRS and CDR2 YFSETQ. This CDR3 comprises 17 residues. The CDR3 DNA is TGCGCCAGCAGCTTGGCCTCAGGGGGCGAGGTCGCCTACGAGCAGTACTTC. The encoded protein is CASSLASGGEVAYEQYF.

The chain recombines TRBV6-5 with TRBJ1-1, with 8 bases fitting TRBD1. The CDR3 sequence is 11 residues long. Per the germline V gene, CDR1 is MNHEY and CDR2 is SVGAGI. Trimming removed 7 bases from V and 11 bases from J; junction bases left unmatched: 6. The CDR3 spells CASITTGEAFF. The CDR3 coding sequence is TGTGCCAGCATAACGACAGGGGAGGCTTTCTTT.

J is TRBJ1-5 and V is TRBV18; tentatively, D is TRBD1 (6 bases). The germline V and J ends were trimmed by 3 bases and 2 bases, with 11 bases remaining between them. Germline CDR1 reads KGHSH; CDR2 reads LQKENI. The CDR3 is made up of 15 amino acids. The CDR3 spells CASSPGGGRNQPQHF. CDR3 DNA: TGTGCCAGCTCACCTGGGGGGGGCCGCAATCAGCCCCAGCATTTT.

The chain couples TRBV5-6 to TRBJ1-5; the match to TRBD1 covers 7 bases. The germline gives CDR1 SGHDT, CDR2 YYEEEE. V shed 5 bases, J shed 8 bases, and the junction held 10 bases outside the gene matches. This CDR3 region has 14 residues. CDR3 coding DNA: TGTGCCAGCAGGCGGGCGGGACAGATCGAGCCCCAGCATTTT. Amino acids: CASRRAGQIEPQHF.

V usage is TRBV5-6 and J usage is TRBJ2-3; 8 nucleotides agree with TRBD2. Germline assignment: CDR1 SGHDT and CDR2 YYEEEE. V lost 4 bases and J lost 1; bases outside the gene matches: 8. The CDR3 is made up of 16 amino acids. The CDR3 spells CASSLTSGGGTDTQYF. The CDR3 bases are TGTGCCAGCAGCCTTACTAGCGGAGGAGGCACAGATACGCAGTATTTT.

The rearrangement joins TRBV6-6 to TRBJ1-5; TRBD1 matches at 7 bases. CDR3 length equals 13 residues. CDR1 is MNHNY and CDR2 is SVGAGI in the germline V gene (reference sequence). The J segment lost 6 bases and the V segment lost 4 bases, leaving 3 bases of the junction unmatched. The CDR3 bases are TGTGCCAGCAGTTCCCGACAGGGTCAGCCCCAGCATTTT. Amino acids: CASSSRQGQPQHF.

This chain joins TRBV11-1 and TRBJ2-5; D remains ambiguous. The V end was cut by 5 bases, the J end by 0 bases, with 7 bases between. Germline CDR1 and CDR2: SGHAT and FQDESV (reference sequence). The CDR3 spans 13 residues. In DNA, the CDR3 is TGTGCCAGCAGCAAAGAGTACCAAGAGACCCAGTACTTC. It encodes CASSKEYQETQYF.

This sequence joins TRBV6-1 and TRBJ1-5; TRBD1 aligns across 9 bases. Germline CDR1 MNHNS, CDR2 SASEGT. The length of the CDR3 is 15 residues. V shed 5 bases, J shed 1 base, and the junction held 3 bases outside the gene matches. The CDR3 DNA sequence: TGTGCCAGCAGTATTGGACAGGGGAGCAATCAGCCCCAGCATTTT. This translates into CASSIGQGSNQPQHF.

J is TRBJ2-7 and V is TRBV28; 10 bases fit TRBD1. The CDR3 length is 16 residues. CDR1 and CDR2 from the germline V gene are MDHEN and SYDVKM. V was pared by 6 bases and J by 2 bases, with 10 bases of the junction left unmatched. The CDR3 coding sequence is TGTGCCAGCAGCTCCTCGGGACAGGGGCGACCCTACGAGCAGTACTTC. The encoded protein is CASSSSGQGRPYEQYF.

V usage is TRBV29-1 and J usage is TRBJ1-5, with D tentatively TRBD1 (6 bases). V was clipped by 4 bases and J by 6 bases, with 13 bases between them. The CDR3 has 13 residues. CDR1 is SQVTM and CDR2 is ANQGSEA in the germline V gene. In DNA form, the CDR3 reads TGCAGCGTTGGTGTCGGACAGAGTCAGCCCCAGCATTTT. The encoded protein is CSVGVGQSQPQHF.

Here the CDR3 reads CASSEPGIGNTIYF. The CDR3 coding sequence is TGCGCCAGCAGTGAGCCAGGGATTGGAAACACCATATATTTT. The J gene is TRBJ1-3, the V gene TRBV10-2; possibly TRBD1 for D (5 bases). The CDR3 runs to 14 residues. The germline CDR1 and CDR2 sequences are WSHSY and SAAADI. The germline V and J ends were trimmed by 2 bases and 3 bases, with 8 bases remaining between them.

This chain links TRBV27 with TRBJ2-3; TRBD2 matches at 8 bases. The CDR3 is 14 residues long. Germline-derived CDR1 and CDR2 are MNHEY and SMNVEV (reference sequence). J gave up 4 bases and V 8 bases, and 8 bases lay outside the gene matches. CDR3 nucleotides: TGTGCCAGCTGCCCGGGGGGGAGAGCAGATACGCAGTATTTT. Its protein is CASCPGGRADTQYF.